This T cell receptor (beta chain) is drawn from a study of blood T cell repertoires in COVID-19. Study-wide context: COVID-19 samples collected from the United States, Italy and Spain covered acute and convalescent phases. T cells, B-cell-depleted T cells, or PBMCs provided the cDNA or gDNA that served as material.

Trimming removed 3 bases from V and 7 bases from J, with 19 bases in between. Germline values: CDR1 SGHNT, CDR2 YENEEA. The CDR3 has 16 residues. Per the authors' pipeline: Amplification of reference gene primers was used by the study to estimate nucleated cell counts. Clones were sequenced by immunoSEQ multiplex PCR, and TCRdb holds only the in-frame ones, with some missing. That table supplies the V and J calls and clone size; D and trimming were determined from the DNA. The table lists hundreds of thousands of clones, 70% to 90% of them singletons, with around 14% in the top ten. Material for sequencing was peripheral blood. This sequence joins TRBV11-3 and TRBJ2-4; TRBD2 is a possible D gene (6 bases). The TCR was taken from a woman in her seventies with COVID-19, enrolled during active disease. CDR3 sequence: CASSLGGDGQGNIQYF. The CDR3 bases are TGTGCCAGCAGCTTGGGGGGTGACGGTCAAGGGAACATTCAGTACTTC. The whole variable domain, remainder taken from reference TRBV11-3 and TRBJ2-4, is EAGVVQSPRYKIIEKKQPVAFWCNPISGHNTLYWYLQNLGQGPELLIRYENEEAVDDSQLPKDRFSAERLKGVDSTLKIQPAELGDSAVYLCASSLGGDGQGNIQYFGAGTRLSVL.